A selection of T cell receptor beta chains follows, all from one sample in a study of T cells in Graves' hyperthyroidism and ophthalmopathy. TCRdb re-called the multiplex PCR reads through MiXCR, storing one row per CDR3 protein. The top ten clones hold approximately 10% of a sample with 75,000 to 100,000 distinct CDR3 sequences, approximately 42% of them seen once. The sequenced sample consisted of peripheral blood or thyroid tissue (not recorded which). These receptors all come from a woman in her twenties or thirties with Graves' hyperthyroidism. Both conserved end residues are part of each CDR3. Fields, in order: D gene, J gene, clone size, V gene, CDR3 protein, CDR3 DNA. The D gene is left open where the match is weak. Not all rows give a size; the values are once, few, many and, for expanded clones, a class.

TRBD1 | TRBJ1-1 | many | TRBV9 | CASSEDHRGEAFF | TGTGCCAGCAGCGAAGACCACAGGGGGGAAGCTTTCTTT
. | TRBJ1-1 | many | TRBV5-1 | CASSLGQLAMNTEAFF | TGCGCCAGCAGCCTCGGACAGCTAGCCATGAACACTGAAGCTTTCTTT
. | TRBJ2-2 | . | TRBV7-3 | CVGRSLGGTGELFF | TGTGTCGGCAGGTCCCTCGGCGGAACCGGGGAGCTGTTTTTT
TRBD2 | TRBJ2-3 | many | TRBV3-1 | CASSQEGTSGYTDTQYF | TGTGCCAGCAGCCAAGAAGGAACTAGCGGCTACACAGATACGCAGTATTTT
TRBD1 | TRBJ2-7 | many | TRBV18 | CASSPGQGKYF | TGTGCCAGCTCACCTGGACAGGGGAAGTACTTC
. | TRBJ2-5 | . | TRBV6-1 | CASSEYGNTGAGETQYF | TGTGCCAGCAGTGAATACGGGAACACCGGGGCAGGGGAGACCCAGTACTTC
. | TRBJ2-6 | . | TRBV24-1 | CATSFTGPNVLTF | TGTGCCACCAGTTTTACAGGGCCCAACGTCCTGACTTTC
TRBD1 | TRBJ1-5 | . | TRBV29-1 | CSVGQGNQPQHF | TGCAGCGTTGGACAGGGGAATCAGCCCCAGCATTTT
TRBD2 | TRBJ2-3 | once | TRBV7-3 | CASSPASGSSDTQYF | TGTGCCAGCTCACCAGCTAGCGGGAGCTCAGATACGCAGTATTTT
TRBD1 | TRBJ1-2 | . | TRBV12-3/TRBV12-4 | CASSFPGQGSGYTF | TGTGCCAGCAGTTTTCCGGGACAGGGGTCTGGCTACACCTTC
TRBD2 | TRBJ2-7 | . | TRBV4-1 | CASSQDRSGSSYEQYF | TGCGCCAGCAGCCAAGATAGAAGCGGGAGCTCCTACGAGCAGTACTTC
TRBD1 | TRBJ2-7 | . | TRBV27 | CASSTRDRGHEQYF | TGTGCCAGCAGTACCCGGGACAGGGGCCACGAGCAGTACTTC
TRBD2 | TRBJ2-2 | . | TRBV7-6 | CASSLLAGVSGELFF | TGTGCCAGCAGCTTGCTAGCGGGAGTATCCGGGGAGCTGTTTTTT
TRBD1 | TRBJ1-6 | . | TRBV5-1 | CASSQGAEYNSPLHF | TGCGCCAGCAGCCAGGGGGCGGAATATAATTCACCCCTCCACTTT
. | TRBJ2-2 | many | TRBV5-1 | CASSWGGELFF | TGCGCCAGCAGCTGGGGCGGGGAGCTGTTTTTT
. | TRBJ2-5 | many | TRBV7-9 | CASSRLVGIETQYF | TGTGCCAGCAGCCGCCTCGTTGGTATCGAGACCCAGTACTTC
. | TRBJ1-1 | many | TRBV7-9 | CASEEGSSTEAFF | TGTGCCAGCGAAGAAGGGTCGAGCACTGAAGCTTTCTTT
. | TRBJ2-7 | . | TRBV7-2 | CASSAQRLGTYF | TGTGCCAGCAGCGCCCAAAGGTTAGGAACGTACTTC
. | TRBJ1-2 | many | TRBV2 | CASSEGQVDCCPFF | TGTGCCAGCAGTGAAGGTCAGGTCGACTGCTGCCCTTTCTTC
. | TRBJ2-2 | many | TRBV6-4 | CASSERGDTGELFF | TGTGCCAGCAGCGAACGAGGAGACACCGGGGAGCTGTTTTTT
. | TRBJ1-5 | many | TRBV7-2 | CASSLDSCNQPQHF | TGTGCCAGCAGCTTAGATAGCTGTAATCAGCCCCAGCATTTT
TRBD1 | TRBJ1-6 | . | TRBV10-3 | CAISGRPGQEHSPLHF | TGTGCCATCAGTGGCAGACCGGGACAGGAGCATTCACCCCTCCACTTT
TRBD1 | TRBJ1-2 | many | TRBV5-5 | CASSLVGQGAQNGYTF | TGTGCCAGCAGCTTGGTAGGACAGGGGGCGCAAAATGGCTACACCTTC
. | TRBJ2-7 | . | TRBV28 | CATTRLARYEQYF | TGTGCCACCACCCGCCTAGCCAGGTACGAGCAGTACTTC
TRBD1 | TRBJ1-4 | many | TRBV7-8 | CASSYRGRGEKLFF | TGTGCCAGCAGCTACAGGGGGCGGGGTGAAAAACTGTTTTTT
TRBD2 | TRBJ2-2 | . | TRBV27 | CATGGYTGELFF | TGTGCAACGGGAGGGTACACCGGGGAGCTGTTTTTT
TRBD1 | TRBJ2-7 | many | TRBV19 | CASSPGQGPYEQYF | TGTGCCAGTAGTCCTGGACAGGGGCCCTACGAGCAGTACTTC
. | TRBJ2-5 | many | TRBV7-6 | CASSLVAEETQYF | TGTGCCAGCAGCTTAGTTGCAGAGGAGACCCAGTACTTC
. | TRBJ1-3 | many | TRBV10-3 | CAITPGNTIYF | TGTGCCATCACTCCTGGAAACACCATATATTTT
. | TRBJ2-7 | . | TRBV6-5 | CASTYGAGVYEQYF | TGTGCCAGCACCTACGGGGCAGGGGTCTACGAGCAGTACTTC
. | TRBJ2-2 | . | TRBV2 | CASSELFF | TGTGCCAGCAGTGAGCTGTTTTTT
TRBD1 | TRBJ2-2 | many | TRBV7-3 | CASSRQGSGELFF | TGTGCCAGCAGCAGACAGGGGTCCGGGGAGCTGTTTTTT
. | TRBJ2-7 | few | TRBV28 | CASRTPGSEQYF | TGTGCCAGCAGGACCCCAGGTTCCGAGCAGTACTTC
TRBD1 | TRBJ2-5 | . | TRBV20-1 | CSARQGAGETQYF | TGCAGTGCTCGACAGGGGGCAGGGGAGACCCAGTACTTC
TRBD2 | TRBJ2-3 | . | TRBV9 | CASSVGLAHF | TGTGCCAGCAGCGTGGGACTAGCGCATTTT
TRBD1 | TRBJ1-5 | many | TRBV19 | CASRGRQGAEQPQHF | TGTGCCAGTAGGGGCCGACAGGGAGCGGAACAGCCCCAGCATTTT
. | TRBJ1-5 | many | TRBV20-1 | CSAIPAWGGSGNQPQHF | TGCAGTGCCATCCCGGCGTGGGGGGGCAGTGGCAATCAGCCCCAGCATTTT